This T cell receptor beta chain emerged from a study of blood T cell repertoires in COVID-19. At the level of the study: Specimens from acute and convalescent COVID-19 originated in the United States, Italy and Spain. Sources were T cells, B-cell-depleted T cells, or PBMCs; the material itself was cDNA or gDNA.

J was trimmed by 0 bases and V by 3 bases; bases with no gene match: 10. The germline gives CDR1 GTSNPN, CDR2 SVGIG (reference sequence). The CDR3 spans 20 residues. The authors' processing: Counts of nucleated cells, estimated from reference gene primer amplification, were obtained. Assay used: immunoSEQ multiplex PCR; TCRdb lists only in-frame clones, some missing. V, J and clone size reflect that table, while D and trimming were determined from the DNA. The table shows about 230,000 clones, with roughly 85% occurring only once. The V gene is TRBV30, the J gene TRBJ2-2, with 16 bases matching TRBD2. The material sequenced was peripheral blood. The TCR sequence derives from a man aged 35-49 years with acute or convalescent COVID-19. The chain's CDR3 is CAWRPLPGLAGGPNTGELFF. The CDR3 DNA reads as TGTGCCTGGAGGCCCCTTCCGGGACTAGCGGGGGGGCCGAACACCGGGGAGCTGTTTTTT. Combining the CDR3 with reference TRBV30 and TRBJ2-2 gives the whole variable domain SQTIHQWPATLVQPVGSPLSLECTVEGTSNPNLYWYRQAAGRGLQLLFYSVGIGQISSEVPQNLSASRPQDRQFILSSKKLLLSDSGFYLCAWRPLPGLAGGPNTGELFFGEGSRLTVL.